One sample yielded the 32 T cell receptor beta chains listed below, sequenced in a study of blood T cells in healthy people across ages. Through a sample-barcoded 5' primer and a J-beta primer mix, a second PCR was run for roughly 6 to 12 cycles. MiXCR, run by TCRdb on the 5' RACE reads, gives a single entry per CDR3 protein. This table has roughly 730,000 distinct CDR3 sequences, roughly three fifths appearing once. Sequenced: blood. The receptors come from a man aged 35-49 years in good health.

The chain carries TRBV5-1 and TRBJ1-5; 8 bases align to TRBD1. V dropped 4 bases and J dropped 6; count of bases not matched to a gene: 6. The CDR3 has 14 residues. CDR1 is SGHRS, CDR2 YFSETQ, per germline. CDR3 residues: CASSLTGAAQPQHF. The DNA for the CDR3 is TGCGCCAGCAGCCTGACAGGGGCTGCTCAGCCCCAGCATTTT.

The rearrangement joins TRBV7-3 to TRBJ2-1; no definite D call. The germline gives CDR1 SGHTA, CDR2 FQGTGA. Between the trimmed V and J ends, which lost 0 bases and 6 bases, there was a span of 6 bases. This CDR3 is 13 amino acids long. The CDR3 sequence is CASSLTRGNEQFF. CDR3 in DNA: TGTGCCAGCAGCTTAACTAGAGGCAATGAGCAGTTCTTC.

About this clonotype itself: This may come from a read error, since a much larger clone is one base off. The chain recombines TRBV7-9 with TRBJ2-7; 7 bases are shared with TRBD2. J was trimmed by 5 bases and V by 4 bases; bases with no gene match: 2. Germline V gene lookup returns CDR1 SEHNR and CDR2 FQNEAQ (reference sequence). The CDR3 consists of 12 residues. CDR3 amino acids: CASSSSGHEQYF. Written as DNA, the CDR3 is TGTGCCAGCAGCTCTAGCGGCCACGAGCAGTACTTC.

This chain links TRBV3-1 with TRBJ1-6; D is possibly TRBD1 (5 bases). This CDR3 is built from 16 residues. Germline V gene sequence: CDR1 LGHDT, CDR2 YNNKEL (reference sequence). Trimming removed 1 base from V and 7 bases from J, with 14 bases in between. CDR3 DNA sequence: TGTGCCAGCAGCCAAGGAGCAACAGGACGGAATTCACCCCTCCACTTT. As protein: CASSQGATGRNSPLHF.

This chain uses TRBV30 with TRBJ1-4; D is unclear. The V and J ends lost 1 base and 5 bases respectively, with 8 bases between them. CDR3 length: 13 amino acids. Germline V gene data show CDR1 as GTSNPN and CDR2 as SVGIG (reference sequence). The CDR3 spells CAWSGGRNEKLFF. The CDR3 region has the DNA TGTGCCTGGAGTGGTGGGAGAAATGAAAAACTGTTTTTT.

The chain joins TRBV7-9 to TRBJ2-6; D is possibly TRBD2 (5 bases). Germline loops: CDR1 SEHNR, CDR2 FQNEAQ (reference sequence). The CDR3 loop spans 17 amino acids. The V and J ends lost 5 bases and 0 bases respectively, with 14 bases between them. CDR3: CASSGEGEHSGANVLTF. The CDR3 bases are TGTGCCAGCAGCGGCGAGGGTGAACACTCTGGGGCCAACGTCCTGACTTTC.

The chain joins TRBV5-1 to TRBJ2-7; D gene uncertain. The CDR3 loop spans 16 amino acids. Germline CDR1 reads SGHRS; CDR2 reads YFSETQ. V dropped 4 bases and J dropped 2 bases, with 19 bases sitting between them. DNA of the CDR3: TGCGCCAGCAGCGTGCAGCCGGGTCTTTCCACCTACGAGCAGTACTTC. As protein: CASSVQPGLSTYEQYF.

Written as DNA, the CDR3 is TGTGCCAGCAGCCACAACATTGACAGGGACGAAGCTTTCTTT. Residues: CASSHNIDRDEAFF. This chain uses TRBV12-3 or TRBV12-4 with TRBJ1-1, with 7 bases fitting TRBD1. V was clipped by 6 bases and J by 8 bases; unmatched bases: 12. The CDR3 covers 14 residues.

CDR3 in amino acids: CASSSRDRNQPQHF. The CDR3 coding sequence is TGTGCCAGCAGTTCCCGGGACAGAAATCAGCCCCAGCATTTT. The V call is TRBV27, the J call TRBJ1-5; 7 nucleotides match TRBD1. There are 14 residues in the CDR3. From germline, CDR1 is MNHEY and CDR2 SMNVEV (reference sequence). The ends lost 4 bases at V and 4 bases at J; junction bases unmatched: 4.

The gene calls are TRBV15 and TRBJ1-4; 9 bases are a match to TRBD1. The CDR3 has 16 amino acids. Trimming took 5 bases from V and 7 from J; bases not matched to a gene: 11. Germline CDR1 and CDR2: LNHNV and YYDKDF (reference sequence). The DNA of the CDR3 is TGTGCCACCAGCTCGGATGGGACAGGGCCGGGTGAAAAACTGTTTTTT. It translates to CATSSDGTGPGEKLFF.

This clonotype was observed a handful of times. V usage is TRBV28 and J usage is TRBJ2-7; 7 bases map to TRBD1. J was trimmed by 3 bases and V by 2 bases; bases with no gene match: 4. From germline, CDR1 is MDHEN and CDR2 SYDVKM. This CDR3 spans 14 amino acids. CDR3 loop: CASSLPGQSYEQYF. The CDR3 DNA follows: TGTGCCAGCAGTTTACCGGGACAGAGCTACGAGCAGTACTTC. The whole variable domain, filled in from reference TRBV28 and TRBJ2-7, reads DVKVTQSSRYLVKRTGEKVFLECVQDMDHENMFWYRQDPGLGLRLIYFSYDVKMKEKGDIPEGYSVSREKKERFSLILESASTNQTSMYLCASSLPGQSYEQYFGPGTRLTVT.

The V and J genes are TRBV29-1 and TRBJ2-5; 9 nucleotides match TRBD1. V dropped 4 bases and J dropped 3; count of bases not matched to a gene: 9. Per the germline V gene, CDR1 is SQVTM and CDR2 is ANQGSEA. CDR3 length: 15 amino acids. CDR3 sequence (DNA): TGCAGCGTTGTTTGGTGGGGACAGGGAGAAGAGACCCAGTACTTC. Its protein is CSVVWWGQGEETQYF.

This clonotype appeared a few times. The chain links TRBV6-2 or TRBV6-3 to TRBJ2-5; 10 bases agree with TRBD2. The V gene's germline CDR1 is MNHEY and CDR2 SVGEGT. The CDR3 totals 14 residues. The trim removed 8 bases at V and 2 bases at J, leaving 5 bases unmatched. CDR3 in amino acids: CASRTSGGQETQYF. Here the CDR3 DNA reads TGTGCCAGCCGGACTAGCGGCGGTCAAGAGACCCAGTACTTC.

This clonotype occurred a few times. The CDR3 coding sequence is TGCGCCAGCAGCTTGAGTGTGGCAGCCAACGTCCTGACTTTC. It translates to CASSLSVAANVLTF. The V call is TRBV5-1, the J call TRBJ2-6, with D unclear. This CDR3 region has 14 residues. V was trimmed by 1 base and J by 7 bases, leaving 9 bases between them. Germline V CDR1 and CDR2: SGHRS, YFSETQ.

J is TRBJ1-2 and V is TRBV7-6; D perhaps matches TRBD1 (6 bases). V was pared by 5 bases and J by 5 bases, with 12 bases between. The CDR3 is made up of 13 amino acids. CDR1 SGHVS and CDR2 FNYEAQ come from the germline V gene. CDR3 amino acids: CASSPGHRYGYTF. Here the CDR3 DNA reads TGTGCCAGCAGCCCGGGACATCGATATGGCTACACCTTC.

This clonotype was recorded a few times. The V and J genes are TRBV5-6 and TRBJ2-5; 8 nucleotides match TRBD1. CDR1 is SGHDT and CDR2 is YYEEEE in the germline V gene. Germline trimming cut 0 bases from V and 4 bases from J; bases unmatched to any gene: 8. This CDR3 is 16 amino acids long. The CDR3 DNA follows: TGTGCCAGCAGCTTGGGACCGGGACAGGTAGGAGAGACCCAGTACTTC. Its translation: CASSLGPGQVGETQYF.

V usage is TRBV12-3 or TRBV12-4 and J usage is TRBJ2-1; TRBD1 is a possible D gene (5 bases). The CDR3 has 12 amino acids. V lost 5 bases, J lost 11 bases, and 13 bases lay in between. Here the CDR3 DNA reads TGTGCCAGCAGTACAGACAGCCCTAAGCAGTTCTTC. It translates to CASSTDSPKQFF.

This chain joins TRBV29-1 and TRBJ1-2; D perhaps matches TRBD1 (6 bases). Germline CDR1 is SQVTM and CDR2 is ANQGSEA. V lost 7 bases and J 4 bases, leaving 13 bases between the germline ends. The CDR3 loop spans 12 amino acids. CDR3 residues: CSAQTGGYGYTF. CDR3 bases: TGCAGCGCCCAGACAGGCGGCTATGGCTACACCTTC.

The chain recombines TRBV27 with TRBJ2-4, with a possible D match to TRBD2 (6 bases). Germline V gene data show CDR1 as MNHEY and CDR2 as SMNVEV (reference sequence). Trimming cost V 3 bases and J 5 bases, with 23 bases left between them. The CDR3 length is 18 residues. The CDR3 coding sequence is TGTGCCAGCAGTTTCCTAGCGCCAGACTACAGACCCCAAAACATTCAGTACTTC. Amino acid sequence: CASSFLAPDYRPQNIQYF.

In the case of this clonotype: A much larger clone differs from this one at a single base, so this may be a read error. CDR3: CASSSQRHWQYF. In nucleotides, the CDR3 is TGTGCCAGCAGTTCGCAAAGGCACTGGCAGTACTTC. The rearrangement joins TRBV28 to TRBJ2-7, with D unresolved. Germline values: CDR1 MDHEN, CDR2 SYDVKM. The CDR3 is 12 residues long. Trimming removed 4 bases from V and 9 bases from J, with 13 bases in between.

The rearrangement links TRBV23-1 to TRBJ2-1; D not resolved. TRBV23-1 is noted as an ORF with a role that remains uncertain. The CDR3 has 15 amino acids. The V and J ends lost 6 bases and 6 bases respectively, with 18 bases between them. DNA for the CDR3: TGCGCCAGCAGCCCTAAGTTCCGCGACCGCAATGAGCAGTTCTTC. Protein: CASSPKFRDRNEQFF.

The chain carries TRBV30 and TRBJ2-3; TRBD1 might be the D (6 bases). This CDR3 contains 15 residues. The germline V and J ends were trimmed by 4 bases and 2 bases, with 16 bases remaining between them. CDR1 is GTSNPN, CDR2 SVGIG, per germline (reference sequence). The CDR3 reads CAWTNQGIATDTQYF. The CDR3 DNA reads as TGTGCCTGGACAAACCAGGGGATAGCCACAGATACGCAGTATTTT.

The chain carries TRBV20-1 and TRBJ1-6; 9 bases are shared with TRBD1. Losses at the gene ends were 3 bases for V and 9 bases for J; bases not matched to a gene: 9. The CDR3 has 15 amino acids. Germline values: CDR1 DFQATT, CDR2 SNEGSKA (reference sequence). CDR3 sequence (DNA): TGCAGTGCTAGCAGACAGGGGGTGACGCGTTCACCCCTCCACTTT. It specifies CSASRQGVTRSPLHF.

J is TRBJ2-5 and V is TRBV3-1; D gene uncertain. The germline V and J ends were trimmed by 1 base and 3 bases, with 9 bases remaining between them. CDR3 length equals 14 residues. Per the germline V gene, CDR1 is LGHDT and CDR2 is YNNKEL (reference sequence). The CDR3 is CASSQVGLEETQYF. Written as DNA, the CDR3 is TGTGCCAGCAGCCAAGTCGGGCTGGAAGAGACCCAGTACTTC.

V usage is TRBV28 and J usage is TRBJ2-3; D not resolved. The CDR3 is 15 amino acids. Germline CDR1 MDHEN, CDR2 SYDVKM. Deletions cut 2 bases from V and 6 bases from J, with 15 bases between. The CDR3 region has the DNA TGTGCCAGCAGTTTAATGGCGGCTAACCGGGATACGCAGTATTTT. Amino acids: CASSLMAANRDTQYF. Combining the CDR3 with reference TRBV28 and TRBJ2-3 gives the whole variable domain DVKVTQSSRYLVKRTGEKVFLECVQDMDHENMFWYRQDPGLGLRLIYFSYDVKMKEKGDIPEGYSVSREKKERFSLILESASTNQTSMYLCASSLMAANRDTQYFGPGTRLTVL.

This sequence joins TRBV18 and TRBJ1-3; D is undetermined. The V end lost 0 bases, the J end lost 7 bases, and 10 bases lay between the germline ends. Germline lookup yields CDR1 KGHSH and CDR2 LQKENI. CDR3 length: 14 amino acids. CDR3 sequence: CASSPPGVGNTIYF. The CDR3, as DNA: TGTGCCAGCTCACCACCCGGCGTGGGGAACACCATATATTTT.

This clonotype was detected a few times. CDR3 residues: CASSSGQGGKDTQYF. The CDR3, as DNA: TGTGCCAGCAGCTCGGGACAGGGGGGAAAAGATACGCAGTATTTT. J is TRBJ2-3 and V is TRBV7-9; 11 bases fit TRBD1. Trimming cost V 4 bases and J 5 bases; bases outside gene matches: 5. CDR1 and CDR2 (germline): SEHNR, FQNEAQ (reference sequence). The CDR3 loop spans 15 amino acids.

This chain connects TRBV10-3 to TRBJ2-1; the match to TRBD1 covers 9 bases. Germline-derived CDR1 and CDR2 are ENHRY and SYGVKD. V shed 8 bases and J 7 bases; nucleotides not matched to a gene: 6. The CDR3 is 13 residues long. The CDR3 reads CAIRQGGVNEQFF. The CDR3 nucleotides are TGTGCCATCCGACAGGGGGGTGTAAATGAGCAGTTCTTC.

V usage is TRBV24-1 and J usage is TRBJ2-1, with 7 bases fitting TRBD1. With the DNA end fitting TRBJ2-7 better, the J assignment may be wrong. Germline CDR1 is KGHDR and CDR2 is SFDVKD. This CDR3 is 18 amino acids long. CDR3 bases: TGTGCCACCAGTGACCCGGGACAGCTGTTGAGCTCCTACAATGAGCAGTACTTC. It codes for CATSDPGQLLSSYNEQYF.

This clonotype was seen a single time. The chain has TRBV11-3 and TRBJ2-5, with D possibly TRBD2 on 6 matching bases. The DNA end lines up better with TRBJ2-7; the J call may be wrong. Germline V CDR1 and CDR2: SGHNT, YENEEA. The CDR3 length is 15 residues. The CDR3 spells CASSSYAGGSGEQYF. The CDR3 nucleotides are TGTGCCAGCAGCTCCTACGCCGGGGGATCAGGCGAGCAGTACTTC.

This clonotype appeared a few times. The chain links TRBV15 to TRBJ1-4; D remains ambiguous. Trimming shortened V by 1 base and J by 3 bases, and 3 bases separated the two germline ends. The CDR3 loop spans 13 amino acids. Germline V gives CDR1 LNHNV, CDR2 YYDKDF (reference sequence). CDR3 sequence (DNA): TGTGCCACCAGCAGAGCTCCTAATGAAAAACTGTTTTTT. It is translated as CATSRAPNEKLFF.

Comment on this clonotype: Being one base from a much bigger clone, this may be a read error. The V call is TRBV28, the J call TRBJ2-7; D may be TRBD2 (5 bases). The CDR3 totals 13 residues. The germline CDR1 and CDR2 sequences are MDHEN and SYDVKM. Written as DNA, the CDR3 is TGTGTCAGCAGTCTCATCGGGAACCACGAGCAGTACTTC. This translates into CVSSLIGNHEQYF.